Following are 5 T cell receptor beta chains from one sample sequenced in a study of human T cells and chemical hapten exposure. As for time point: patch test 3, about 24 weeks after DPC sensitization. This sample's treatment: therapeutic diphenylcyclopropenone sensitization with weekly scalp DPC. TCRdb fed the RACE reads into MiXCR, producing one record per CDR3 protein. The sample records about 170,000 distinct CDR3 sequences, around a quarter being singletons. The sequencing used whole blood, collected in connection with sensitization to the hapten diphenylcyclopropenone (DPC). The receptors derive from a woman between 18 and 29 years old with alopecia areata. Some clones in this sample may be carry-over from other donors' samples.

The chain recombines TRBV4-3 with TRBJ2-3; tentative D call: TRBD1 (5 bases). The germline V and J ends were trimmed by 0 bases and 5 bases, with 15 bases remaining between them. Germline V gene sequence: CDR1 LGHNA, CDR2 YSLEER. This CDR3 has 16 amino acids. The CDR3 DNA follows: TGCGCCAGCAGCCAAGATCGTGGGGCTAGGATAGATACGCAGTATTTT. Protein sequence: CASSQDRGARIDTQYF.

The genes are TRBV12-3 or TRBV12-4 and TRBJ2-5, with D unclear. V lost 8 bases to trimming and J lost 2 bases, with 24 bases between them. This CDR3 has 17 residues. In DNA, the CDR3 is TGTGCCAGCGCTTCATTGATTTCGCGACCCTTACAAGAGACCCAGTACTTC. Its protein product is CASASLISRPLQETQYF.

J is TRBJ1-4 and V is TRBV3-1, with TRBD1 matching 7 bases. CDR3 length: 15 residues. From germline, CDR1 is LGHDT and CDR2 YNNKEL (reference sequence). The junction had 7 bases not matched to a gene; V was cut back by 2 bases and J by 7 bases. The CDR3 nucleotides read TGTGCCAGCAGCCAACTTCTGACAGGGATTGAAAAACTGTTTTTT. Its translation is CASSQLLTGIEKLFF.

The V gene is TRBV20-1, the J gene TRBJ1-3; D unresolved. Germline CDR1 is DFQATT and CDR2 is SNEGSKA (reference sequence). This CDR3 region has 13 residues. The V and J ends lost 5 bases and 0 bases respectively, with 8 bases between them. CDR3 nucleotide sequence: TGCAGTGCTTGGACCGGCTCTGGAAACACCATATATTTT. Protein sequence: CSAWTGSGNTIYF.

In this sample, this clonotype turned up a few times. The chain uses TRBV24-1 and TRBJ2-6, with 8 nucleotides matching TRBD1. There are 15 residues in the CDR3. With 7 bases clipped from V and 4 bases from J, the junction kept 5 bases outside the gene matches. Per germline, CDR1 KGHDR and CDR2 SFDVKD. CDR3 in DNA: TGTGCCACCAGGGAGGGACAGGTCGGGGCCAACGTCCTGACTTTC. Protein: CATREGQVGANVLTF.